This section outlines one T cell receptor delta chain sequence together with its context. This clone's antigen is unknown. This DNA translates differently at residue 7 from the TCRdb protein, which is that of a much larger clone; a read error is likely, and the protein shown is the DNA's own translation. Vgamma9/Vdelta2+ and Vdelta2-negative gammadelta T cell populations were flow-sorted from peripheral blood mononuclear cells for bulk TCR repertoire analysis. The method was multiplex PCR. TCRdb names Illumina MiSeq as the instrument used. Both TCR gamma (TRG) and TCR delta (TRD) chains were sequenced from each sorted gammadelta T cell sample. As for how the authors treated the data: The repertoire analyses drew on clonotype tree plots, the accumulated frequency of the top 20 clonotypes, and diversity index (DI) and D75 metrics. Via CATT, TCRdb reprocessed the public reads, and rows with identical DNA were then joined. It is TCRdb's table, rather than the study itself, that gives the V and J calls and clone size. This sample lists around 49,000 delta-chain clones; roughly 2% were detected once. The biggest ten clones account for 20% to 25% of the sample.

Inclusive of the bounding cysteine and phenylalanine, the CDR3 is 14 residues long. Just the 42-base CDR3 DNA is kept, in frame starting at base 1. CDR1 and CDR2, per the germline V gene, are TSWWSYY and QGS. V and J are truncated by 6 bases and 6 bases respectively, leaving an intervening sequence of 17 bases. The data were obtained in a study of γδ T cells in repeated Plasmodium falciparum infection (dated by TCRdb to the early 2020s). Regarding the complete study: Malian children exposed to intense seasonal malaria transmission were enrolled in the natural-infection arm and compared with Australian children matched for age and gender. A few malaria-naive U.S. adults underwent four controlled human malaria infections by bites from P. falciparum NF54-infected Anopheles stephensi mosquitoes over around 580 days. Samples from controlled-infection subjects were taken at baseline, just before selected infections, and 21 days after each infection. Malian gammadelta TCR repertoires were analysed cross-sectionally in periods with no transmission and longitudinally across episodes of acute febrile malaria. Using both natural infection in Mali and controlled human malaria infection, the study looked at the way repeated Plasmodium falciparum infection shapes the human gammadelta T cell repertoire. Study-level results and caveats: Vdelta2-negative gammadelta TCR repertoires from Malian children appeared more clonally expanded, less diverse and less shared than those of Australian children. Vgamma9/Vdelta2+ TCR repertoires kept a highly stable polyclonal repertoire across time and infection, and many TCRgamma sequences overlapped between individuals. In Vdelta2-negative gammadelta TCR repertoires, which were largely Vdelta1+, repeated controlled infections appeared to drive waves of new clonotype selection. The Malian cohort was drawn from a small rural village made up mostly of one ethnic group, which limits generalizability. Because the controlled-infection cohort was small, analysis of inter-individual variability in gammadelta T cell responses was limited.

The source material was gamma-delta T cells from blood. The chain uses TRDV1 and TRDJ1, with a tentative D gene TRDD2 over 5 matching bases. No J gene is reported in TCRdb; it was inferred here by comparing the DNA with germline. This sequence originates from a pool of human donors (malaria-infected and uninfected, not separated). The bases are TGTGCTCTTGGACCTACCAGGGGTGTGAATAAACTCATCTTT. It encodes CALGPTRGVNKLIF.